These 10 T cell receptor beta chains were sequenced from one sample in a study of blood T cell repertoires in COVID-19. TCRdb's copy holds only in-frame clones and misses some; the assay was immunoSEQ multiplex PCR. This sample has around 280,000 clones, with around nine tenths found just once. Input material: peripheral blood. Every receptor here comes from a man aged 70 or older with acute or convalescent COVID-19.

The gene calls are TRBV10-3 and TRBJ2-2; 9 bases match TRBD1. This CDR3 region has 17 residues. Unmatched junction bases numbered 12, after V lost 5 bases and J lost 5 bases. CDR1 and CDR2 from the germline V gene are ENHRY and SYGVKD. For the CDR3, the DNA is TGTGCCATCAGTCCATTACATCCGGGACAGGGTACCGGGGAGCTGTTTTTT. It yields the protein CAISPLHPGQGTGELFF.

The chain uses TRBV27 and TRBJ1-1; a possible D gene is TRBD1 (6 bases). Per the germline V gene, CDR1 is MNHEY and CDR2 is SMNVEV (reference sequence). The CDR3 loop spans 14 amino acids. V was pared by 5 bases and J by 4 bases, with 14 bases between. The chain's CDR3 is CASSKRQESTEAFF. DNA of the CDR3: TGTGCCAGCAGTAAGCGACAGGAATCCACTGAAGCTTTCTTT.

This chain uses TRBV14 with TRBJ1-1; 7 bases match TRBD1. The CDR3 contains 15 residues. Germline values: CDR1 SGHDN, CDR2 FVKESK. The J segment lost 4 bases and the V segment lost 3 bases, leaving 8 bases of the junction unmatched. CDR3 DNA sequence: TGTGCCAGCAGCCAGACCCGACAGGGTAGCACTGAAGCTTTCTTT. Its protein is CASSQTRQGSTEAFF.

V usage is TRBV6-5 and J usage is TRBJ1-3; TRBD1 is a possible D gene (6 bases). The CDR3 spans 15 residues. Germline lookup yields CDR1 MNHEY and CDR2 SVGAGI. V dropped 5 bases and J dropped 4 bases, with 15 bases sitting between them. The CDR3 reads CASSTLRGGGNTIYF. The CDR3, as DNA: TGTGCCAGCAGTACCCTCCGCGGGGGCGGAAACACCATATATTTT.

There are a few counts of this clone. V usage is TRBV4-3 and J usage is TRBJ2-3, with 7 bases identical to TRBD1. There are 18 residues in the CDR3. The junction had 11 bases not matched to a gene; V was cut back by 0 bases and J by 2 bases. CDR1 and CDR2 from the germline V gene are LGHNA and YSLEER. CDR3 sequence reads: CASSQEGLDRPITDTQYF. Written as DNA, the CDR3 is TGCGCCAGCAGCCAAGAAGGTCTGGACAGGCCCATCACAGATACGCAGTATTTT.

CDR3 sequence reads: CASSIGTSGREFPGTQYF. CDR3 DNA sequence: TGTGCCAGCAGCATCGGGACTAGCGGGAGAGAGTTTCCGGGTACGCAGTATTTT. This chain joins TRBV5-4 and TRBJ2-3; 14 bases align to TRBD2. Germline V gene sequence: CDR1 SGHNT, CDR2 YYREEE (reference sequence). With 4 bases clipped from V and 8 bases from J, the junction kept 15 bases outside the gene matches. The length of the CDR3 is 18 residues.

V usage is TRBV10-1 and J usage is TRBJ2-5; 10 bases fit TRBD2. The CDR3 length is 18 residues. After removal of 0 bases from V and 5 bases from J, the junction contained 12 bases not matched to a gene. Germline assignment: CDR1 WNHNN and CDR2 SYGVQD (reference sequence). This chain's CDR3 is CASSESSGGRSPRETQYF. In DNA, the CDR3 is TGCGCCAGCAGTGAGTCTAGCGGGGGGCGCTCCCCAAGGGAGACCCAGTACTTC.

CDR3 sequence: CASSLAGRLAGTGELFF. CDR3 DNA sequence: TGTGCCAGCAGCTTAGCGGGCCGACTAGCGGGTACCGGGGAGCTGTTTTTT. This sequence joins TRBV7-9 and TRBJ2-2; 10 nucleotides align to TRBD2. V lost 0 bases, J lost 5 bases, and 6 bases stayed unmatched. The CDR3 is 17 residues long. The V gene's germline CDR1 is SEHNR and CDR2 FQNEAQ (reference sequence).

This chain's CDR3 is CASSLGPGGTGANVLTF. The CDR3 DNA reads TGCGCCAGCAGCTTGGGTCCGGGAGGGACTGGGGCCAACGTCCTGACTTTC. This sequence joins TRBV5-1 and TRBJ2-6, with TRBD2 identical over 8 bases. Germline V gene lookup returns CDR1 SGHRS and CDR2 YFSETQ. The V and J ends lost 0 bases and 2 bases, in that order; junction bases with no gene match: 4. The CDR3 covers 17 residues.

V and J are TRBV10-3 and TRBJ1-6; no definite D call. The germline CDR1 and CDR2 sequences are ENHRY and SYGVKD. This CDR3 spans 15 amino acids. The V gene lost 6 bases and the J gene lost 0 bases, with 9 bases spanning the gap. CDR3 residues: CAIRLGDSYNSPLHF. In DNA form, the CDR3 reads TGTGCCATCAGGTTAGGAGACTCCTATAATTCACCCCTCCACTTT.